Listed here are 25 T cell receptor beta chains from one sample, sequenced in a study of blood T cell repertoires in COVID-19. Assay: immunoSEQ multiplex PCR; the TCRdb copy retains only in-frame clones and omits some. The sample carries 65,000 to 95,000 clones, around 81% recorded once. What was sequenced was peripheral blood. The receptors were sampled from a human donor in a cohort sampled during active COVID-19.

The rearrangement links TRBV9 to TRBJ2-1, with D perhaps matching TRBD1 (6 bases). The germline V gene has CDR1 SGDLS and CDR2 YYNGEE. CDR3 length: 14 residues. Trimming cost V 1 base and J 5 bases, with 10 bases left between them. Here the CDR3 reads CASSVWTDHNEQFF. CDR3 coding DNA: TGTGCCAGCAGCGTATGGACAGACCACAATGAGCAGTTCTTC.

CDR3 sequence (DNA): TGCAGCGGGGCGGGGCCCCTGGCGGCAAAATCCCCGAATGAGCAGTTCTTC. Protein: CSGAGPLAAKSPNEQFF. The J gene is TRBJ2-1, the V gene TRBV29-1; perhaps TRBD2 as D (6 bases). V shed 7 bases and J shed 7 bases, with 29 bases lying between them. The germline V gene has CDR1 SQVTM and CDR2 ANQGSEA. The CDR3 consists of 17 residues.

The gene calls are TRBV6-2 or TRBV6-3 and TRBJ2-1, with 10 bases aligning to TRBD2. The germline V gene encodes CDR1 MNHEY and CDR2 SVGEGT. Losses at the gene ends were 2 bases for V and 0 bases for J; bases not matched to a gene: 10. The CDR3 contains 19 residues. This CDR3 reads CASSYDWSGRAPSYNEQFF. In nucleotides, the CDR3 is TGTGCCAGCAGTTACGATTGGAGCGGGAGGGCCCCCTCCTACAATGAGCAGTTCTTC.

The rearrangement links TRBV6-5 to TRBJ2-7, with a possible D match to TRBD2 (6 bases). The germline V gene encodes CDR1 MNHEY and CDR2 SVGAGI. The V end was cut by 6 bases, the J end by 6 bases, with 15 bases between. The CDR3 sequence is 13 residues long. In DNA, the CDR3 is TGTGCCAGCAGAGACTCGGCGGGGCTCGAGCAGTACGTC. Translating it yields CASRDSAGLEQYV.

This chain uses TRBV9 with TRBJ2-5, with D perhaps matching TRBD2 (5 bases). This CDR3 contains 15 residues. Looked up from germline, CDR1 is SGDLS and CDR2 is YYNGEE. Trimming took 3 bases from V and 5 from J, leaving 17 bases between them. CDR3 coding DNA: TGTGCCAGCAGCGATAAAGAGGGCGAATGGGAGACCCAGTACTTC. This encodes CASSDKEGEWETQYF.

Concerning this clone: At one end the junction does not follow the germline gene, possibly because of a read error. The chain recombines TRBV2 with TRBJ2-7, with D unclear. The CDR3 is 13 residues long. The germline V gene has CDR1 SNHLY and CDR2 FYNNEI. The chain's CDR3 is CASSEVGTVSLRF. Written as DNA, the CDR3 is TGTGCCAGCAGTGAAGTAGGTACAGTCTCATTGCGTTTC.

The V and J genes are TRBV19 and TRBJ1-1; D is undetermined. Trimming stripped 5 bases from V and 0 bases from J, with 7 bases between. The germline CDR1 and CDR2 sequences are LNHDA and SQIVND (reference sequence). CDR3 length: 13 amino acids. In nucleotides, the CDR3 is TGTGCCAGTAGTGGCAACATGAACACTGAAGCTTTCTTT. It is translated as CASSGNMNTEAFF. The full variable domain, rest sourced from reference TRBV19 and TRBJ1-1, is DGGITQSPKYLFRKEGQNVTLSCEQNLNHDAMYWYRQDPGQGLRLIYYSQIVNDFQKGDIAEGYSVSREKKESFPLTVTSAQKNPTAFYLCASSGNMNTEAFFGQGTRLTVV.

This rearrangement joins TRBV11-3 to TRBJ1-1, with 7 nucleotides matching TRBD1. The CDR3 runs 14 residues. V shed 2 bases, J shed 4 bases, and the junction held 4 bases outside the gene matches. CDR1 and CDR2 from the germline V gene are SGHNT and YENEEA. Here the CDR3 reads CASSLQGEVTEAFF. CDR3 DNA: TGTGCCAGCAGCTTACAGGGGGAAGTCACTGAAGCTTTCTTT.

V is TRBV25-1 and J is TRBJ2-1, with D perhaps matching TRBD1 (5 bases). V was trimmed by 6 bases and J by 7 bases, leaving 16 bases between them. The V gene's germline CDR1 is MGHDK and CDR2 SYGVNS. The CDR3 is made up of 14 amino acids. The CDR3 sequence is CASRGQVGRNEQFF. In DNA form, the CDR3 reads TGTGCCAGCAGGGGGCAAGTTGGACGGAATGAGCAGTTCTTC.

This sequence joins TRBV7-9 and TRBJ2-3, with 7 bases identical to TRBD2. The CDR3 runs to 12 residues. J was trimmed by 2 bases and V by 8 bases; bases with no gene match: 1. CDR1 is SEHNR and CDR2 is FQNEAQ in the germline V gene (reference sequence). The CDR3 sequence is CASGLVTDTQYF. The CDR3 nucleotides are TGTGCCAGCGGACTAGTCACAGATACGCAGTATTTT. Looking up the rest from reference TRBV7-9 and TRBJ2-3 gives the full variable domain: DTGVSQNPRHKITKRGQNVTFRCDPISEHNRLYWYRQTLGQGPEFLTYFQNEAQLEKSRLLSDRFSAERPKGSFSTLEIQRTEQGDSAMYLCASGLVTDTQYFGPGTRLTVL.

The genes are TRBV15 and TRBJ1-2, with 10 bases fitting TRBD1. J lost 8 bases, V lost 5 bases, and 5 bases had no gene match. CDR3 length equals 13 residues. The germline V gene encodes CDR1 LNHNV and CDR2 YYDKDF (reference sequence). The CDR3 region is CATSGTGEWGYTF. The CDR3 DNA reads TGTGCCACCAGCGGGACAGGGGAGTGGGGCTACACCTTC.

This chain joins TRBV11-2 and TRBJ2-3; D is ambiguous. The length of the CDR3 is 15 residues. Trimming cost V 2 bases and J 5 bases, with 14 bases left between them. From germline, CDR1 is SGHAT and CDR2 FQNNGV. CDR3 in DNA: TGTGCCAGCAGCTTACTCGGCAGCGTGGGAGATACGCAGTATTTT. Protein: CASSLLGSVGDTQYF.

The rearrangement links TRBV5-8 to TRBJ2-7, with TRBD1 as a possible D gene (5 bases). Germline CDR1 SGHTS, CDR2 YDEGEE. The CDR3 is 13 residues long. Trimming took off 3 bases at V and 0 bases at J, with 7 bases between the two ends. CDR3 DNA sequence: TGTGCCAGCAGCTCCGACAGCTCCTACGAGCAGTACTTC. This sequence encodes CASSSDSSYEQYF.

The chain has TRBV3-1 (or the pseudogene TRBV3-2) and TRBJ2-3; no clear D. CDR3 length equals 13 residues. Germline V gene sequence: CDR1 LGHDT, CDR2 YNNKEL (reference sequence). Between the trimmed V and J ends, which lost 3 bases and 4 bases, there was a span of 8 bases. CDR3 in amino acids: CASSHLVADTQYF. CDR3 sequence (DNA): TGTGCCAGCAGCCACTTAGTTGCAGATACGCAGTATTTT.

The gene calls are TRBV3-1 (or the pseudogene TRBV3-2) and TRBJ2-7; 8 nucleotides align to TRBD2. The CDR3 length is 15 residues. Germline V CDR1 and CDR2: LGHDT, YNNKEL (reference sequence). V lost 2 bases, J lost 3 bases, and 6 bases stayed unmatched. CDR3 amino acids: CASSQKRAGGYEQYF. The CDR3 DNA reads TGTGCCAGCAGCCAAAAAAGGGCGGGGGGCTACGAGCAGTACTTC.

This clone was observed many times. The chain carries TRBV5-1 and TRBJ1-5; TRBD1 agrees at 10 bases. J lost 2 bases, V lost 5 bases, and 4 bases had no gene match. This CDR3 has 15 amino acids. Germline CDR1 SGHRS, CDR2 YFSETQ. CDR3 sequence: CASSPTGGGNQPQHF. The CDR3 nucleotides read TGCGCCAGCAGTCCGACAGGGGGCGGCAATCAGCCCCAGCATTTT.

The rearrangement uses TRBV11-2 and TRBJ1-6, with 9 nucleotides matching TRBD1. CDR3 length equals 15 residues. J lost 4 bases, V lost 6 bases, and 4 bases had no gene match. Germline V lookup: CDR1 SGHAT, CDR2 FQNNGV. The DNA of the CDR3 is TGTGCCAGCAGTGGGGACAGGGCATATAATTCACCCCTCCACTTT. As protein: CASSGDRAYNSPLHF.

CDR3 coding DNA: TGTGCCAGCAGCGTAGGTTCGGATAATTCACCCCTCCACTTT. Translated: CASSVGSDNSPLHF. The chain employs TRBV9 and TRBJ1-6; unclear D gene. The CDR3 has 14 amino acids. Deletions cut 0 bases from V and 5 bases from J, with 6 bases between. Germline CDR1 and CDR2: SGDLS and YYNGEE.

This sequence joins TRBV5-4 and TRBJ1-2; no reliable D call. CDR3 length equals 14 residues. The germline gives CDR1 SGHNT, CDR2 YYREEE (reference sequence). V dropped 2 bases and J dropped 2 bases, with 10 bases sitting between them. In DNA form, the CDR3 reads TGTGCCAGCAGCTTTTATGCGGGGAACTATGGCTACACCTTC. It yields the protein CASSFYAGNYGYTF.

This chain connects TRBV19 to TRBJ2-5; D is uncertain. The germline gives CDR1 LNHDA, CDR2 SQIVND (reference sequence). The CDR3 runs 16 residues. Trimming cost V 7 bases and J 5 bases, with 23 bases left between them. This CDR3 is CASTPSNYPARETQYF. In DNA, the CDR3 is TGTGCCAGTACTCCGTCAAATTACCCCGCGAGGGAGACCCAGTACTTC.

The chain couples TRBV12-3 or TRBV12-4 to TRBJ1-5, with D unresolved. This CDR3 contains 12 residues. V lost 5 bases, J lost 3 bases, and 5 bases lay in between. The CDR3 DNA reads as TGTGCCAGCAGTCCTTACAATCAGCCCCAGCATTTT. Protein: CASSPYNQPQHF.

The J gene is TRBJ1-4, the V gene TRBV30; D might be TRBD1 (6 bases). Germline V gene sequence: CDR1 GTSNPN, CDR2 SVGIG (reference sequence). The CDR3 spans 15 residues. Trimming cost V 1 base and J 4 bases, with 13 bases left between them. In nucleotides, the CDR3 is TGTGCCTGGAGTGCCGCAGGGGACTATAATGAAAAACTGTTTTTT. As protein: CAWSAAGDYNEKLFF. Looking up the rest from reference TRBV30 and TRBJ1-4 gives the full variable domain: SQTIHQWPATLVQPVGSPLSLECTVEGTSNPNLYWYRQAAGRGLQLLFYSVGIGQISSEVPQNLSASRPQDRQFILSSKKLLLSDSGFYLCAWSAAGDYNEKLFFGSGTQLSVL.

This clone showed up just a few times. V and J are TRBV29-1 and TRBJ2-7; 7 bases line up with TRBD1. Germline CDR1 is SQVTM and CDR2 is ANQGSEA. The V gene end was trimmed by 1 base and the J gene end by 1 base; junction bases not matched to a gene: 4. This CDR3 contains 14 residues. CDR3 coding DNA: TGCAGCGTTGAAGGGGACAGCCCTTCCTACGAGCAGTACTTC. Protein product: CSVEGDSPSYEQYF.

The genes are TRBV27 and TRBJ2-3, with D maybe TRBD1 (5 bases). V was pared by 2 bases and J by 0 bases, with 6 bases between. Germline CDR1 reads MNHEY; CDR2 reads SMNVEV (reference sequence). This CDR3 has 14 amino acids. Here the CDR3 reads CASSLDSSTDTQYF. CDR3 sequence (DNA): TGTGCCAGCAGTTTAGACAGTAGCACAGATACGCAGTATTTT.

CDR3 loop: CATSKRGGTYNEQFF. The CDR3 nucleotides are TGTGCCACCAGCAAGCGGGGGGGCACCTACAATGAGCAGTTCTTC. V and J are TRBV15 and TRBJ2-1, with 10 positions matching TRBD2. Germline CDR1 and CDR2: LNHNV and YYDKDF (reference sequence). The CDR3 covers 15 residues. With V trimmed by 4 bases and J by 2 bases, 2 bases remained unmatched.